The clone carrying this T cell receptor (beta chain) was observed a handful of times. Antigen unknown. This entry belongs to a study of cytomegalovirus exposure and HLA in healthy donors. The study's findings and limits: A likely sequencing artifact accounted for one observed cluster of highly shared sequence variants. Testing in vitro showed three CMV-associated chains specific for CMV antigens. A later analysis, which compared TCR beta chains of equal frequency, found the HLA-associated ones more clonally expanded.

CDR1 and CDR2 (germline): MNHEY, SVGAGI. The V gene lost 4 bases and the J gene lost 4 bases, with 11 bases spanning the gap. The CDR3 consists of 14 residues. Use of 60 Vbeta and 13 Jbeta primers characterized the PCR. Method: immunoSEQ multiplex PCR; TCRdb's copy keeps in-frame clones and lacks some. Of about 150,000 clones in the sample, 60% to 80% were seen once. This chain uses TRBV6-5 with TRBJ1-3; D perhaps matches TRBD1 (6 bases). The sample was PBMCs. This clonotype was sampled from a male donor in good health and CMV-seronegative. For the CDR3, the DNA is TGTGCCAGCAGTTTCCAGGGGTACGGAAACACCATATATTTT. Its translation is CASSFQGYGNTIYF.